The source of this T cell receptor beta chain is a study of human T cells and chemical hapten exposure. Notes on the study in general: PT1 expanded TCR numbers tracked positively with patch test score.

This clonotype was counted at least ten times. The target antigen is unknown. TCRdb reanalysed the RACE reads using MiXCR and keeps one entry per CDR3 protein. This sample yields roughly 100,000 distinct CDR3 sequences, of which nearly 10% are seen a single time; roughly 4% belongs to the top ten. Time point meaning: pre-sensitization, week 0. Specified treatment: therapeutic diphenylcyclopropenone sensitization with weekly scalp DPC. The sequencing used whole blood, collected in connection with sensitization to the hapten diphenylcyclopropenone (DPC). This receptor was obtained from a woman aged 40 to 50 with alopecia areata. Some clones in this sample may be carry-over from other donors' samples.

The CDR3 region is CASSLGVRQYF. The CDR3 DNA follows: TGTGCCAGCAGCTTAGGAGTTCGGCAGTACTTC. The J gene is TRBJ2-7, the V gene TRBV7-2; D is undetermined. V lost 1 base and J 9 bases, leaving 7 bases between the germline ends. The CDR3 runs to 11 residues. CDR1 is SGHTA, CDR2 FQGNSA, per germline.